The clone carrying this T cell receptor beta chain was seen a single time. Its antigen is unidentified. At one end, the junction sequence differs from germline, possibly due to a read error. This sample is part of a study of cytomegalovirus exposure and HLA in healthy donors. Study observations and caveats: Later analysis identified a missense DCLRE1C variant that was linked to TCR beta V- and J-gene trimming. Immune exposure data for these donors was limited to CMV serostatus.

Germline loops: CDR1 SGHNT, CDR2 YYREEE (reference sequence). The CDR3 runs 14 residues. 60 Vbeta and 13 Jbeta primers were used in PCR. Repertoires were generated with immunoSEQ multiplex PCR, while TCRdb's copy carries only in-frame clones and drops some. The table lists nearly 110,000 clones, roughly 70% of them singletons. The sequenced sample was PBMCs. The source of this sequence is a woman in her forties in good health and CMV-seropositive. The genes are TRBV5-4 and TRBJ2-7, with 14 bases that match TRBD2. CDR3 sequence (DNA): TGTGCCGGGACTAGCGGGGGCTTCTCCGACGAGCAGTACTTC. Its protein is CAGTSGGFSDEQYF. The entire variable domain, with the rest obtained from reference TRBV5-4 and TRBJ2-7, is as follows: ETGVTQSPTHLIKTRGQQVTLRCSSQSGHNTVSWYQQALGQGPQFIFQYYREEENGRGNFPPRFSGLQFPNYSSELNVNALELDDSALYLCAGTSGGFSDEQYFGPGTRLTVT.